This T cell receptor (beta chain) emerged from a study of tumor-infiltrating lymphocytes in primary liver carcinoma. Regarding this clonotype: The conserved phenylalanine or tryptophan normally closing the CDR3 is absent here, so this likely arose from a read error.

TCR beta cDNA was made from 500 ng total RNA with a constant-region primer. Three-round nested multiplex PCR performed with slightly modified ARM-PCR produced the TCR beta libraries. Rounds one and two of PCR, each of about 10 cycles, were primed with TRBV1-TRBV30 forward primers and a C-beta reverse primer. A single record per CDR3 protein comes from TCRdb applying MiXCR to the multiplex PCR reads. There are over 100,000 distinct CDR3 sequences in the sample; 55% to 70% occur only once, and 8% to 9% lies in the top ten. There are 15 residues in the CDR3. J was trimmed by 0 bases and V by 6 bases; bases with no gene match: 8. Germline-derived CDR1 and CDR2 are MNHNS and SASEGT. Between roughly 20 and 31 mg of unsorted bulk tissue served as the source from which RNA and DNA were co-extracted.

This chain links TRBV6-1 with TRBJ2-7; the match to TRBD1 covers 7 bases. The sequence came from a woman aged 55-70 years with primary liver carcinoma and hepatitis B virus infection. Sequenced material: tumor-adjacent normal liver tissue. CDR3 DNA: TGTGCCAGCAGAAGACAGGGAGTGAGCTCCTACGAGCAGTACTCC. Translation: CASRRQGVSSYEQYS.